Reported below is one TCR beta chain. Its antigen is unidentified. Based on CD45RO/CCR7/CD25/CD127/CD95/CD27, CD4+ regulatory, stem cell-like memory, naive and central memory cells were sorted. Purity of each sorted population was above 95%. The data were taken from a study of beta chain features in type 1 diabetes. General observations from the study: Type 1 diabetes patients had TCRB CDR3s that were shorter (moderately but significantly so) in all four CD4+ subsets.

CDR1 SGDLS and CDR2 YYNGEE come from the germline V gene. Trimming pared 0 bases from V and 5 bases from J, leaving 11 bases between. The CDR3 extends over 14 amino acids. The isolated RNA, all of it, was reverse transcribed, so expressed TCRB transcripts were what got sequenced. About 3.6 million reads on average were seen across naive, central memory and regulatory T cell samples. The assay was immunoSEQ multiplex PCR, and TCRdb's table has in-frame clones only and misses some. This table has 160,000 or so clones, roughly 9% appearing once. The material sequenced was central memory CD4+ T cells from blood. This receptor was identified in a woman aged 25 to 39 with type 1 diabetes. V is TRBV9 and J is TRBJ2-5, with D maybe TRBD2 (5 bases). The CDR3 reads CASSVASFRETQYF. The CDR3 DNA follows: TGTGCCAGCAGCGTAGCTAGCTTTCGGGAGACCCAGTACTTC.